The 2 T cell receptor beta chains below all came from one sample that was sequenced in a study of blood T cell repertoires in COVID-19 (dated by TCRdb to the early 2020s). Receptors were amplified or captured by the immunoSEQ multiplex PCR assay. TCRdb limited this immuneACCESS table to in-frame rearrangements with V and J called. A share of clones is missing; checked studies link under half to unresolved V genes, and the rest is unexplained. The table for this sample lists hundreds of thousands of clones; 75% to 90% of them were counted only once. 1.4% of the sample rests with the top ten. The sequencing input was peripheral blood. These receptors came from a woman aged 30 to 39 with active or convalescent COVID-19.

Points on this clone: A read error may account for a junction end that differs from germline. The rearrangement links TRBV19 to TRBJ1-2; the match to TRBD1 covers 7 bases. The germline CDR1 and CDR2 sequences are LNHDA and SQIVND (reference sequence). The CDR3 is 11 residues long. CDR3 DNA sequence: TGTGCCAGTAGTATATTTGGACAGGCTAACTTC. It translates to CASSIFGQANF.

This clone was observed a few times. V gene TRBV5-1 combines with J gene TRBJ2-1, with 7 bases that match TRBD1. This CDR3 contains 16 residues. Trimming removed 0 bases from V and 5 bases from J; junction bases left unmatched: 8. The V gene's germline CDR1 is SGHRS and CDR2 YFSETQ. For the CDR3, the DNA is TGCGCCAGCAGCTTGGGTCTTGGACAGGTTAACAATGAGCAGTTCTTC. Protein sequence: CASSLGLGQVNNEQFF.